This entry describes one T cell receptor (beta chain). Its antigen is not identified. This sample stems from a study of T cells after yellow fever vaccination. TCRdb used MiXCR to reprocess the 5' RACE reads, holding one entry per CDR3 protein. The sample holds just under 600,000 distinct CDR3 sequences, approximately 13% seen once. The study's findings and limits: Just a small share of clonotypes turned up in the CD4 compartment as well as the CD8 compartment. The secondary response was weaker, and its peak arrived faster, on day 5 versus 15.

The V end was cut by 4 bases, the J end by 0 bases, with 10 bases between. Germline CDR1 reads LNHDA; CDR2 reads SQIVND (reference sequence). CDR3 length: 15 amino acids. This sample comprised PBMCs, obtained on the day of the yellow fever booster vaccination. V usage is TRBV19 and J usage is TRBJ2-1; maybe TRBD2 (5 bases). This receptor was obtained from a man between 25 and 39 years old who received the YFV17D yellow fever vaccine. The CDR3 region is CASSTGLVSYNEQFF. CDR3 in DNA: TGTGCCAGTAGTACGGGATTAGTCTCCTACAATGAGCAGTTCTTC. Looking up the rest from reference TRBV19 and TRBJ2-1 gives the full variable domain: DGGITQSPKYLFRKEGQNVTLSCEQNLNHDAMYWYRQDPGQGLRLIYYSQIVNDFQKGDIAEGYSVSREKKESFPLTVTSAQKNPTAFYLCASSTGLVSYNEQFFGPGTRLTVL.